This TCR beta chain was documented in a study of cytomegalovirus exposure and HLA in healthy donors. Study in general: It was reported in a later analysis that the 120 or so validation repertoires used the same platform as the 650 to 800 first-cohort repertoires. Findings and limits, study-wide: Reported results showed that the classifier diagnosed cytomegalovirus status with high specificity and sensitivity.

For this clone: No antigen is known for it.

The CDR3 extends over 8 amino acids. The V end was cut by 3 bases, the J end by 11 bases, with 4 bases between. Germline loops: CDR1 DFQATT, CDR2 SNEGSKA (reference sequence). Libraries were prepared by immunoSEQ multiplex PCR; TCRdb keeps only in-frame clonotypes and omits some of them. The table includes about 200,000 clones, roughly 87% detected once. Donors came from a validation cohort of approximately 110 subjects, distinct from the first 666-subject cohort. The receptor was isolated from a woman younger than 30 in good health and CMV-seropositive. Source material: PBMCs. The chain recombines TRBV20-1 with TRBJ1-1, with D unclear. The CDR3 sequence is CSASEAFF. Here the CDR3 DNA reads TGCAGTGCTAGCGAGGCTTTCTTT.